A single sample gave rise to the 15 T cell receptor beta chains below, sequenced in a study of T cell changes during pregnancy in multiple sclerosis. The data were produced by immunoSEQ multiplex PCR, yet TCRdb's version contains in-frame clones alone and is incomplete. The data hold roughly 84,000 clones, with 93% observed a single time. This material consisted of peripheral blood, taken in the third trimester of pregnancy. These receptor sequences come from a female donor in good health, enrolled as a control in a pregnancy study.

The chain employs TRBV7-9 and TRBJ2-1; 15 bases align to TRBD2. The CDR3 covers 15 residues. V shed 7 bases and J 9 bases; nucleotides not matched to a gene: 7. Germline CDR1 SEHNR, CDR2 FQNEAQ (reference sequence). CDR3 amino acids: CASTTGTSGRSEQFF. As DNA, the CDR3 is TGTGCCAGCACGACCGGGACTAGCGGGAGGAGTGAGCAGTTCTTC.

The chain uses TRBV2 and TRBJ2-6; D is uncertain. V shed 9 bases and J shed 0 bases, with 6 bases lying between them. Germline V gene lookup returns CDR1 SNHLY and CDR2 FYNNEI. The CDR3 totals 13 residues. This CDR3 is CASRVSGANVLTF. The CDR3 DNA follows: TGTGCCAGTCGGGTCTCTGGGGCCAACGTCCTGACTTTC.

This sequence joins TRBV28 and TRBJ2-7; a weak D match, TRBD1 (6 bases). Per the germline V gene, CDR1 is MDHEN and CDR2 is SYDVKM. V was cut by 6 bases and J by 1 base, with 10 bases left in between. This CDR3 contains 13 residues. The CDR3 DNA sequence: TGTGCCAGCAGAATAGGGACATCCTACGAGCAGTACTTC. Protein sequence: CASRIGTSYEQYF.

This chain uses TRBV5-1 with TRBJ2-5; unclear D gene. CDR1 and CDR2 (germline): SGHRS, YFSETQ. The germline V and J ends were trimmed by 1 base and 1 base, with 8 bases remaining between them. This CDR3 is 14 amino acids long. The CDR3 DNA sequence: TGCGCCAGCAGCTTGAATTCAGTCCAAGAGACCCAGTACTTC. This encodes CASSLNSVQETQYF.

The V gene is TRBV6-1, the J gene TRBJ2-3, with 8 bases lining up with TRBD2. The CDR3 is 15 amino acids. Germline CDR1 MNHNS, CDR2 SASEGT. V was clipped by 8 bases and J by 3 bases; unmatched bases: 10. The CDR3 sequence: CASDLAGTWTDTQYF. The CDR3 DNA is TGTGCCAGCGATTTAGCGGGAACGTGGACAGATACGCAGTATTTT.

This chain uses TRBV5-1 with TRBJ2-7, with TRBD1 matching 8 bases. The CDR3 has 14 residues. Germline values: CDR1 SGHRS, CDR2 YFSETQ. The J segment lost 7 bases and the V segment lost 7 bases, leaving 13 bases of the junction unmatched. The CDR3 sequence: CASYSGGAPMEQYF. The CDR3 region has the DNA TGCGCCAGCTATTCAGGGGGCGCCCCTATGGAGCAGTACTTC.

This chain joins TRBV18 and TRBJ1-2, with 7 nucleotides matching TRBD1. V was clipped by 6 bases and J by 3 bases; unmatched bases: 10. The CDR3 covers 15 residues. The V gene's germline CDR1 is KGHSH and CDR2 LQKENI. CDR3 residues: CASSLRTGGDYGYTF. The CDR3 DNA sequence: TGTGCCAGCTCCCTACGGACAGGAGGGGACTATGGCTACACCTTC.

This clone was recorded a few times. In DNA, the CDR3 is TGTGCCAGCAGCTTGGGAGGGCAGAAACAAGAGACCCAGTACTTC. Its protein product is CASSLGGQKQETQYF. The V and J genes are TRBV5-4 and TRBJ2-5; perhaps TRBD2 as D (5 bases). Germline V gives CDR1 SGHNT, CDR2 YYREEE (reference sequence). Trimming cost V 0 bases and J 2 bases, with 11 bases left between them. This CDR3 has 15 residues. Full variable domain (missing parts from reference TRBV5-4 and TRBJ2-5): ETGVTQSPTHLIKTRGQQVTLRCSSQSGHNTVSWYQQALGQGPQFIFQYYREEENGRGNFPPRFSGLQFPNYSSELNVNALELDDSALYLCASSLGGQKQETQYFGPGTRLLVL.

The chain joins TRBV28 to TRBJ1-4, with unresolved D. The CDR3 has 14 amino acids. Germline CDR1 reads MDHEN; CDR2 reads SYDVKM. V was clipped by 3 bases and J by 5 bases, with 10 bases between them. The CDR3 loop reads CASSFSGGNEKLFF. The CDR3 nucleotides read TGTGCCAGCAGTTTTTCGGGAGGGAATGAAAAACTGTTTTTT.

The chain is built from TRBV5-1 and TRBJ2-7, with 7 bases aligning to TRBD1. CDR3 size: 14 residues. V shed 2 bases and J 4 bases; nucleotides not matched to a gene: 6. The V gene's germline CDR1 is SGHRS and CDR2 YFSETQ. CDR3 DNA sequence: TGCGCCAGCAGCTTCTCCGGGACAGATTACGAGCAGTACTTC. Translating gives CASSFSGTDYEQYF.

The V and J genes are TRBV5-1 and TRBJ2-5; 8 nucleotides line up with TRBD1. V trimming: 0 bases; J trimming: 2 bases; junction bases outside the gene matches: 3. Germline CDR1 reads SGHRS; CDR2 reads YFSETQ. The CDR3 extends over 15 amino acids. The CDR3 spells CASSLGGQAQETQYF. CDR3 in DNA: TGCGCCAGCAGCTTGGGGGGACAGGCGCAAGAGACCCAGTACTTC.

V and J are TRBV7-9 and TRBJ1-1; D call uncertain. Trimming left V 5 bases short and J 8 bases short, with 15 bases between. Looked up from germline, CDR1 is SEHNR and CDR2 is FQNEAQ (reference sequence). This CDR3 has 13 amino acids. The CDR3 protein is CASSLPMEGEAFF. The CDR3 coding sequence is TGTGCCAGCAGCCTACCGATGGAGGGAGAAGCTTTCTTT.

This chain connects TRBV28 to TRBJ2-1; weak D call: TRBD2 (5 bases). The CDR3 is 13 residues long. The V gene's germline CDR1 is MDHEN and CDR2 SYDVKM. V dropped 8 bases and J dropped 6 bases, with 14 bases sitting between them. The CDR3 sequence: CASGFIRGNEQFF. CDR3 sequence (DNA): TGTGCCAGCGGGTTCATCCGGGGCAATGAGCAGTTCTTC.

This rearrangement joins TRBV9 to TRBJ2-7, with 8 bases fitting TRBD2. V dropped 0 bases and J dropped 2; count of bases not matched to a gene: 4. The CDR3 sequence is 15 residues long. CDR1 is SGDLS, CDR2 YYNGEE, per germline. The CDR3 DNA is TGTGCCAGCAGCGTAGCGGGAGGGCCCGCCTACGAGCAGTACTTC. This translates into CASSVAGGPAYEQYF.

The chain uses TRBV7-2 and TRBJ2-1, with D unclear. Per the germline V gene, CDR1 is SGHTA and CDR2 is FQGNSA. The length of the CDR3 is 13 residues. Trimming removed 3 bases at V and 2 bases at J, with 5 bases between. CDR3 coding DNA: TGTGCCAGCAGCTTCGACACCTACAATGAGCAGTTCTTC. The encoded protein is CASSFDTYNEQFF. Together with reference TRBV7-2 and TRBJ2-1, the CDR3 gives the full variable domain: GAGVSQSPSNKVTEKGKDVELRCDPISGHTALYWYRQSLGQGLEFLIYFQGNSAPDKSGLPSDRFSAERTGGSVSTLTIQRTQQEDSAVYLCASSFDTYNEQFFGPGTRLTVL.